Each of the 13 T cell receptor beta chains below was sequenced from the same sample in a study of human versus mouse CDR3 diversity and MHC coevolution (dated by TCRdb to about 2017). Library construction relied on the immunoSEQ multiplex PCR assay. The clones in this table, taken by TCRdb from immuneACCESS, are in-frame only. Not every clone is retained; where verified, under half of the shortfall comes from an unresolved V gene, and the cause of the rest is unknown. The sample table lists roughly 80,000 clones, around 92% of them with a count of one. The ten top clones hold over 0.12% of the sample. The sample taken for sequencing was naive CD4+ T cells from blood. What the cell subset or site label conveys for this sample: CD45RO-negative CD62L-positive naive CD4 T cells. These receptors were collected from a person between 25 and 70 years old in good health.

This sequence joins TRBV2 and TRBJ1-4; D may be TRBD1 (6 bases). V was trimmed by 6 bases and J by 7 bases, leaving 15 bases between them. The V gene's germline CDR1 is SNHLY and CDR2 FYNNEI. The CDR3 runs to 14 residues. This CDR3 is CASRPTGFGEKLFF. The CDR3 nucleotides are TGTGCCAGCAGACCCACAGGGTTCGGTGAAAAACTGTTTTTT.

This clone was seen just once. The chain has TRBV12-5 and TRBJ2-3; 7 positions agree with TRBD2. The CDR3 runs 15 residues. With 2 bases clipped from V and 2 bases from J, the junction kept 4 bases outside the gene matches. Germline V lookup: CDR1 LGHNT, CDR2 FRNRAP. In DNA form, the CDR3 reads TGTGCTAGTGGTTTGCCAGCGGGGACCACAGATACGCAGTATTTT. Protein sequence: CASGLPAGTTDTQYF. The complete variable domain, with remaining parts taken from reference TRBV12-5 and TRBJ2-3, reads DARVTQTPRHKVTEMGQEVTMRCQPILGHNTVFWYRQTMMQGLELLAYFRNRAPLDDSGMPKDRFSAEMPDATLATLKIQPSEPRDSAVYFCASGLPAGTTDTQYFGPGTRLTVL.

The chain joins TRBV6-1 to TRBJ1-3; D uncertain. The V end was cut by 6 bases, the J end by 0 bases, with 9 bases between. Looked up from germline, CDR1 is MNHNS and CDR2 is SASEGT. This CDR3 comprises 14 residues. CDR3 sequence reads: CASSTAASGNTIYF. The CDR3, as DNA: TGTGCCAGCAGCACAGCAGCCTCTGGAAACACCATATATTTT.

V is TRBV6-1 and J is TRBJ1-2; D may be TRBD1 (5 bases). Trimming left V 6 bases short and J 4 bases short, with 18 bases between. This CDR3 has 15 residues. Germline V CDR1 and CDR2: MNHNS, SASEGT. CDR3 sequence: CASSPPPGIGYGYTF. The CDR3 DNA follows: TGTGCCAGCAGCCCACCACCAGGGATTGGCTATGGCTACACCTTC.

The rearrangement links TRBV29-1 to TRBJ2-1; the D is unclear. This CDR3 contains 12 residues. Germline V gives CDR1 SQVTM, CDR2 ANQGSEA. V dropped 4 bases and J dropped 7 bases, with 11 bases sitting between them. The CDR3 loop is CSVVSRVNEQFF. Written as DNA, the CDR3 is TGCAGCGTTGTTTCTAGAGTGAATGAGCAGTTCTTC.

The CDR3 region has the DNA TGTGCCAGCAGCCCAGGACAGGGATATGGCTACACCTTC. It specifies CASSPGQGYGYTF. The rearrangement joins TRBV2 to TRBJ1-2; TRBD1 aligns across 8 bases. The CDR3 is 13 amino acids. CDR1 is SNHLY, CDR2 FYNNEI, per germline. The ends lost 6 bases at V and 5 bases at J; junction bases unmatched: 5.

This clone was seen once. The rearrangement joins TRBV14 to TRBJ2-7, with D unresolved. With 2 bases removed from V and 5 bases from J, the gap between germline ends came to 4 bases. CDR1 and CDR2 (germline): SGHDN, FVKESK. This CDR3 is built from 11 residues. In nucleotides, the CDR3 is TGTGCCAGCAGCCAATTAGACGAGCAGTACTTC. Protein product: CASSQLDEQYF.

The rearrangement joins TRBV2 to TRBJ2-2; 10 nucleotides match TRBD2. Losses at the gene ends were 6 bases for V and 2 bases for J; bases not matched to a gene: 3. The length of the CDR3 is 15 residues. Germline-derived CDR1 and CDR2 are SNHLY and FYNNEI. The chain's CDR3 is CASSWTSGNTGELFF. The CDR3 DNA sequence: TGTGCCAGCAGCTGGACTAGCGGAAACACCGGGGAGCTGTTTTTT.

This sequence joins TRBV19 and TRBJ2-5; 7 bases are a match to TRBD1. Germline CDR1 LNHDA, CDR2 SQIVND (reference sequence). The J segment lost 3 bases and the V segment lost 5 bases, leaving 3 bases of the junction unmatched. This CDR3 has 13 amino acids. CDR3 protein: CASSGTAKETQYF. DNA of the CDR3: TGTGCCAGTAGTGGGACAGCAAAAGAGACCCAGTACTTC.

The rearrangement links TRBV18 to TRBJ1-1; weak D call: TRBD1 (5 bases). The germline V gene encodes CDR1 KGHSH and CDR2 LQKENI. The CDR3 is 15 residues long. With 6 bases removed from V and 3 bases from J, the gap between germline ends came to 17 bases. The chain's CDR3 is CASSPLRPGDTEAFF. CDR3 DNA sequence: TGTGCCAGCTCGCCTCTTCGTCCGGGGGACACTGAAGCTTTCTTT. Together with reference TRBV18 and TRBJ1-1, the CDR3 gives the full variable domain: NAGVMQNPRHLVRRRGQEARLRCSPMKGHSHVYWYRQLPEEGLKFMVYLQKENIIDESGMPKERFSAEFPKEGPSILRIQQVVRGDSAAYFCASSPLRPGDTEAFFGQGTRLTVV.

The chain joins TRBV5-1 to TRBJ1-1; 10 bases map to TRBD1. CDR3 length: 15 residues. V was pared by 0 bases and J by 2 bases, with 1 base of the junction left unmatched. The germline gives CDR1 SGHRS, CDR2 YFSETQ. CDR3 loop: CASSLGDRGNTEAFF. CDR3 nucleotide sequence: TGCGCCAGCAGCTTGGGGGACAGGGGAAACACTGAAGCTTTCTTT. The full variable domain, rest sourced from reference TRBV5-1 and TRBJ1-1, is KAGVTQTPRYLIKTRGQQVTLSCSPISGHRSVSWYQQTPGQGLQFLFEYFSETQRNKGNFPGRFSGRQFSNSRSEMNVSTLELGDSALYLCASSLGDRGNTEAFFGQGTRLTVV.

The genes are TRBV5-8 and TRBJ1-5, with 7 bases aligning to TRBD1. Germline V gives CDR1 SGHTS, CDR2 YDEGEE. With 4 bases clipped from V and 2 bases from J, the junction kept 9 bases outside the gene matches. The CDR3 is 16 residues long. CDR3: CASSLATGAGNQPQHF. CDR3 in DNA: TGTGCCAGCAGCCTGGCTACAGGGGCAGGCAATCAGCCCCAGCATTTT.

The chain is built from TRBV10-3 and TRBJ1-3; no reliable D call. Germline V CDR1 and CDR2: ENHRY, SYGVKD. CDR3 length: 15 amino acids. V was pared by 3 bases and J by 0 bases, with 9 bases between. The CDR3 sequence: CAISDGLISGNTIYF. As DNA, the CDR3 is TGTGCCATCAGTGATGGCCTGATCTCTGGAAACACCATATATTTT.